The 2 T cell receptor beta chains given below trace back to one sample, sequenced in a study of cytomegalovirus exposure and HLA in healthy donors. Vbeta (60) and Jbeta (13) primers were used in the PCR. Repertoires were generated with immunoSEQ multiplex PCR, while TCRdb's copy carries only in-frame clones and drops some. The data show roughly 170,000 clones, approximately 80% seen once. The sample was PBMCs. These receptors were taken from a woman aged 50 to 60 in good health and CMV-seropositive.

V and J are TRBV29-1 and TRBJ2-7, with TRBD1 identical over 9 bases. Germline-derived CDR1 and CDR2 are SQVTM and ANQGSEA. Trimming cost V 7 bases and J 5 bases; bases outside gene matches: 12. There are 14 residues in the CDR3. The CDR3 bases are TGCAGCGCCAGACGACAGGGGGGGTACGACGAGCAGTACTTC. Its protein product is CSARRQGGYDEQYF.

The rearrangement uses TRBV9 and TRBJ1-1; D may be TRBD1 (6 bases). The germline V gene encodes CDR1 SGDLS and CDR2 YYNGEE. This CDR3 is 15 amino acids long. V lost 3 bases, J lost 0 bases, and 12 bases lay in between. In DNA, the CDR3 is TGTGCCAGCAGCGCCCTACAGGGTCTGAACACTGAAGCTTTCTTT. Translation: CASSALQGLNTEAFF.